The 17 T cell receptor beta chains reported below all come from one sample, sequenced in a study of blood T cell repertoires in COVID-19 (TCRdb year 2020). The receptor library was made with the immunoSEQ multiplex PCR assay. TCRdb holds this immuneACCESS table with in-frame rearrangements only. Some clones are missing; in checked studies, unresolved V genes explain under half, and the rest has no known cause. The sample has some 200,000 clones on record, roughly 76% of them singletons. The ten largest make up approximately 10% of the sample. Sequencing was performed on peripheral blood. Every receptor here comes from a woman between 40 and 50 years old with COVID-19, enrolled during active disease.

This rearrangement joins TRBV11-3 to TRBJ2-1, with a tentative D call TRBD2 (5 bases). Trimming shortened V by 5 bases and J by 4 bases, and 12 bases separated the two germline ends. The germline gives CDR1 SGHNT, CDR2 YENEEA. This CDR3 contains 14 residues. The CDR3 DNA sequence: TGTGCCAGCAGCGGCCAGTCGGGATACAATGAGCAGTTCTTC. Protein: CASSGQSGYNEQFF.

V usage is TRBV6-5 and J usage is TRBJ1-5; D is possibly TRBD1 (6 bases). CDR3 size: 15 residues. V was trimmed by 5 bases and J by 0 bases, leaving 11 bases between them. Germline assignment: CDR1 MNHEY and CDR2 SVGAGI. Here the CDR3 reads CASSTDRSSNQPQHF. CDR3 DNA: TGTGCCAGCAGTACCGACAGGAGTAGCAATCAGCCCCAGCATTTT.

There are many counts of this clone. This sequence joins TRBV28 and TRBJ1-2; no definite D call. V gave up 10 bases and J gave up 0 bases, with 6 bases separating them. The CDR3 consists of 11 residues. Germline V gene sequence: CDR1 MDHEN, CDR2 SYDVKM. DNA of the CDR3: TGTGCCACCTTAGCTAACTATGGCTACACCTTC. Translated, it gives CATLANYGYTF.

V gene TRBV5-5 combines with J gene TRBJ2-7; 7 bases match TRBD2. The V segment lost 0 bases and the J segment 4 bases; nucleotides outside the gene matches: 13. Per the germline V gene, CDR1 is SGHKS and CDR2 is YYEKEE (reference sequence). This CDR3 comprises 17 residues. CDR3 sequence reads: CASSLAGVIGEGYEQYV. The DNA of the CDR3 is TGTGCCAGCAGCTTGGCCGGGGTGATAGGGGAGGGATACGAGCAGTACGTC.

The chain joins TRBV24-1 to TRBJ2-7; D possibly corresponds to TRBD1 (6 bases). This CDR3 is built from 18 residues. Germline V lookup: CDR1 KGHDR, CDR2 SFDVKD. Trimming stripped 1 base from V and 1 base from J, with 19 bases between. The CDR3 loop is CATSDFFSRTESSYEQYV. Written as DNA, the CDR3 is TGTGCCACCAGTGATTTTTTTTCGAGGACAGAGTCTTCCTACGAGCAGTACGTC.

This clone appeared a few times. The chain uses TRBV5-6 and TRBJ2-3, with D perhaps matching TRBD2 (7 bases). The CDR3 sequence is 14 residues long. Trimming removed 6 bases at V and 0 bases at J, with 11 bases between. Germline values: CDR1 SGHDT, CDR2 YYEEEE. For the CDR3, the DNA is TGTGCCAGCAACCGGGGGGCCAGCACAGATACGCAGTATTTT. It yields the protein CASNRGASTDTQYF.

The chain couples TRBV10-3 to TRBJ2-1; TRBD1 might be the D (5 bases). The CDR3 sequence is 13 residues long. Germline V CDR1 and CDR2: ENHRY, SYGVKD. Trimming took off 11 bases at V and 3 bases at J, with 14 bases between the two ends. The CDR3 is CALRAQGYNEQFF. DNA of the CDR3: TGTGCCTTAAGGGCCCAGGGCTACAATGAGCAGTTCTTC.

V usage is TRBV5-6 and J usage is TRBJ2-7, with no clear D. V lost 3 bases and J 3 bases, leaving 16 bases between the germline ends. Germline CDR1 is SGHDT and CDR2 is YYEEEE. The CDR3 consists of 15 residues. Here the CDR3 DNA reads TGTGCCAGCAGCTCTCCGCGCCAAACTTTCTACGAGCAGTACTTC. Amino acid sequence: CASSSPRQTFYEQYF.

CDR3 residues: CASQNRGVGELFF. CDR3 DNA sequence: TGTGCCAGCCAAAACCGAGGCGTCGGGGAGCTGTTTTTT. The J gene is TRBJ2-2, the V gene TRBV19; D gene uncertain. V was shortened by 9 bases and J by 7 bases, with 15 bases between the two germline ends. From germline, CDR1 is LNHDA and CDR2 SQIVND (reference sequence). The CDR3 runs to 13 residues.

V and J are TRBV5-1 and TRBJ2-1, with 7 positions matching TRBD2. J lost 4 bases, V lost 6 bases, and 7 bases had no gene match. This CDR3 has 14 residues. The germline gives CDR1 SGHRS, CDR2 YFSETQ. The CDR3 DNA sequence: TGCGCCAGCAACCCCCGCGGGGGATACAATGAGCAGTTCTTC. Translating gives CASNPRGGYNEQFF.

This chain uses TRBV19 with TRBJ2-1; perhaps TRBD2 as D (7 bases). Germline CDR1 LNHDA, CDR2 SQIVND (reference sequence). Trimming removed 3 bases at V and 10 bases at J, with 22 bases between. The CDR3 spans 16 residues. The CDR3 bases are TGTGCCAGTAGTATCAGGGGAGGGGGGCCCCGCGTCGAGCAGTTCTTC. Translating it yields CASSIRGGGPRVEQFF.

As DNA, the CDR3 is TGTGCCAGCAGCGACCAGGGTTCCGACACCGGGGAGCTGTTTTTT. The encoded protein is CASSDQGSDTGELFF. V usage is TRBV5-6 and J usage is TRBJ2-2; maybe TRBD1 (5 bases). Germline V gives CDR1 SGHDT, CDR2 YYEEEE. This CDR3 has 15 amino acids. V dropped 4 bases and J dropped 3 bases, with 13 bases sitting between them.

The rearrangement links TRBV30 to TRBJ2-2; D might be TRBD1 (6 bases). This CDR3 has 13 residues. Germline CDR1 is GTSNPN and CDR2 is SVGIG (reference sequence). V was pared by 4 bases and J by 4 bases, with 10 bases between. The CDR3 region has the DNA TGTGCCTGGAACGTACAGGGCACCGGGGAGCTGTTTTTT. Its translation is CAWNVQGTGELFF.

This clone was seen ten or more times. The chain combines TRBV10-2 with TRBJ1-5, with D unresolved. The CDR3 length is 15 residues. V was shortened by 3 bases and J by 5 bases, with 14 bases between the two germline ends. Germline CDR1 and CDR2: WSHSY and SAAADI. CDR3 coding DNA: TGCGCCAGCAGTGACCATTCCTTAAGAGATCAGCCCCAGCATTTT. As protein: CASSDHSLRDQPQHF.

V and J are TRBV27 and TRBJ2-7; 12 nucleotides match TRBD1. The CDR3 runs to 15 residues. Unmatched junction bases numbered 5, after V lost 4 bases and J lost 4 bases. Germline lookup yields CDR1 MNHEY and CDR2 SMNVEV (reference sequence). Here the CDR3 DNA reads TGTGCCAGCAGTTCGCCGGGACAGGGGGCTTACGAGCAGTACTTC. Its translation: CASSSPGQGAYEQYF.

The chain employs TRBV9 and TRBJ2-3; D is unclear. CDR1 SGDLS and CDR2 YYNGEE come from the germline V gene. The germline V and J ends were trimmed by 0 bases and 2 bases, with 7 bases remaining between them. The CDR3 loop spans 14 amino acids. The CDR3 DNA sequence: TGTGCCAGCAGCGTAGGCACTCCCACAGATACGCAGTATTTT. Translation gives CASSVGTPTDTQYF.

This chain uses TRBV2 with TRBJ2-7; 7 bases are a match to TRBD2. The V gene end was trimmed by 3 bases and the J gene end by 4 bases; junction bases not matched to a gene: 3. Germline V gene sequence: CDR1 SNHLY, CDR2 FYNNEI. The CDR3 totals 13 residues. CDR3 DNA sequence: TGTGCCAGCAGTGAGGGGGGGAGGTACGAGCAGTACGTC. Residues: CASSEGGRYEQYV.